Sequencing of this T cell receptor (beta chain) was carried out in a study of brain T cells in children with intractable seizures. Repertoires were generated with immunoSEQ multiplex PCR, while TCRdb's copy carries only in-frame clones and drops some. The sample has tens of thousands of clones, about 92% seen once. This CDR3 contains 14 residues. Germline V CDR1 and CDR2: LNHDA, SQIVND (reference sequence). V was clipped by 5 bases and J by 7 bases, with 14 bases between them. Sequencing was performed on peripheral blood, taken at surgery. V and J are TRBV19 and TRBJ2-2; maybe TRBD2 (6 bases). This TCR was sampled from a boy in the first two years of life with tuberous sclerosis and intractable seizures. CDR3 bases: TGTGCCAGTAGTCGGGACTCTCCCAGCGGGGAGCTGTTTTTT. Its protein product is CASSRDSPSGELFF.